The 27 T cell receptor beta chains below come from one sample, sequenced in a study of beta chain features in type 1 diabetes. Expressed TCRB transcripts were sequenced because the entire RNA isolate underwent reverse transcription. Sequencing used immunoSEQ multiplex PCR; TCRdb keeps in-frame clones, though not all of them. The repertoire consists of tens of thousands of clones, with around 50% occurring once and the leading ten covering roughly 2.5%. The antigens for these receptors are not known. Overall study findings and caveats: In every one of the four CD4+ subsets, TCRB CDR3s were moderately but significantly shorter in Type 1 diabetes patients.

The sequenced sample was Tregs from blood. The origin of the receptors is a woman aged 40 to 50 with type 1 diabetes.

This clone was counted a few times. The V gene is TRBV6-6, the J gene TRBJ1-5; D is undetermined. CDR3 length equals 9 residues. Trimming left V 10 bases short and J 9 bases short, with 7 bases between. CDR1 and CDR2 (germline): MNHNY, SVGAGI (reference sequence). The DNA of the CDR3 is TGTGCCATCCTCCGGCCCCAGCATTTT. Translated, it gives CAILRPQHF.

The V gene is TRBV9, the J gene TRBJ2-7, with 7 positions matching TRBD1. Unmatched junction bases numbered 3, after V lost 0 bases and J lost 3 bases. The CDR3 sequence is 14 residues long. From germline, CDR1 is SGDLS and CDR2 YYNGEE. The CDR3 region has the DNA TGTGCCAGCAGCGTAGACAGGGGAGACTACGAGCAGTACTTC. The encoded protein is CASSVDRGDYEQYF.

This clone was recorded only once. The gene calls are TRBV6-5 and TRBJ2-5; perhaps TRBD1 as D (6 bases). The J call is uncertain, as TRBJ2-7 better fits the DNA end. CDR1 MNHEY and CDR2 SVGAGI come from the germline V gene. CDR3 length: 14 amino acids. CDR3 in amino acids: CASSYSPQGYEQYF. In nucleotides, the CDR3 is TGTGCCAGCAGTTATAGTCCACAGGGATACGAGCAGTACTTC.

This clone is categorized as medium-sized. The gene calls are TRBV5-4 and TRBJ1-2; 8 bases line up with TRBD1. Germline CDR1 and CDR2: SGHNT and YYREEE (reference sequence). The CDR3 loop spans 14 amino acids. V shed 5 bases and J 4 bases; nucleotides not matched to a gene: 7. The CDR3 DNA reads TGTGCCAGCAGTCGACAGGGGCAAGCCTATGGCTACACCTTC. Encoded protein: CASSRQGQAYGYTF. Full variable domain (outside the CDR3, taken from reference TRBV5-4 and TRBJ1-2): ETGVTQSPTHLIKTRGQQVTLRCSSQSGHNTVSWYQQALGQGPQFIFQYYREEENGRGNFPPRFSGLQFPNYSSELNVNALELDDSALYLCASSRQGQAYGYTFGSGTRLTVV.

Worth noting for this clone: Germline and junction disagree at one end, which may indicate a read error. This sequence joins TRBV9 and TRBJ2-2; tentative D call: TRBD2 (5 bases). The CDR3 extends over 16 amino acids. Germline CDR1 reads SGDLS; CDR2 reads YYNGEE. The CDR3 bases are TGTGCCGGCAGCGTAGTCGGGGAGACGAACACCGGGGAGCTGTTTTTT. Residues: CAGSVVGETNTGELFF.

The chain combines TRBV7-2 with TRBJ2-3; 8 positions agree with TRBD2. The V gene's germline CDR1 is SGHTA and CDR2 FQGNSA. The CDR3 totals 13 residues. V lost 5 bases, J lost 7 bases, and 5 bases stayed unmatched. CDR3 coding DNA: TGTGCCAGCAGCGTACTAGCGGAGTATACGCAGTATTTT. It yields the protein CASSVLAEYTQYF. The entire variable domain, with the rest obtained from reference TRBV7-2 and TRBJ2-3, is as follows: GAGVSQSPSNKVTEKGKDVELRCDPISGHTALYWYRQSLGQGLEFLIYFQGNSAPDKSGLPSDRFSAERTGGSVSTLTIQRTQQEDSAVYLCASSVLAEYTQYFGPGTRLTVL.

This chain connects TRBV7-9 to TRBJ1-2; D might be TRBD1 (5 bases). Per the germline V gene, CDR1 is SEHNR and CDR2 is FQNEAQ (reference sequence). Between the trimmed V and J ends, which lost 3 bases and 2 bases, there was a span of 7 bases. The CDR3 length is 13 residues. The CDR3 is CASSFDRNYGYTF. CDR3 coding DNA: TGTGCCAGCAGCTTTGACAGAAACTATGGCTACACCTTC.

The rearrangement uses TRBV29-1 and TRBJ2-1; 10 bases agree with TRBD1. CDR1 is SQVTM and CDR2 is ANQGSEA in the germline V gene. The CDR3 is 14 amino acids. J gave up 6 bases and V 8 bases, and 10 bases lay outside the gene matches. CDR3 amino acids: CSITPGQGFNEQFF. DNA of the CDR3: TGCAGCATCACCCCGGGACAGGGGTTCAATGAGCAGTTCTTC.

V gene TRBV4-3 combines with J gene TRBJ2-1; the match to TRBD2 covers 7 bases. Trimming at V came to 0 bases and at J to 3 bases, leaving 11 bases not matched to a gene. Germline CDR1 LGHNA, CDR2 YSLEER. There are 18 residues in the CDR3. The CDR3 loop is CASSQDRQRLADYNEQFF. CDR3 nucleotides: TGCGCCAGCAGCCAAGATCGCCAACGACTAGCCGACTACAATGAGCAGTTCTTC.

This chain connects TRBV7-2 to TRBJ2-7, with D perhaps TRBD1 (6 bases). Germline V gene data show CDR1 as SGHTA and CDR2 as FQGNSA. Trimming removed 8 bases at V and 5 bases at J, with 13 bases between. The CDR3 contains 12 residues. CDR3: CASGSYRDEQYF. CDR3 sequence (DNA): TGTGCCAGCGGATCGTACAGGGACGAGCAGTACTTC. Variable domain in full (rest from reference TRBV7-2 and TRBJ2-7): GAGVSQSPSNKVTEKGKDVELRCDPISGHTALYWYRQSLGQGLEFLIYFQGNSAPDKSGLPSDRFSAERTGGSVSTLTIQRTQQEDSAVYLCASGSYRDEQYFGPGTRLTVT.

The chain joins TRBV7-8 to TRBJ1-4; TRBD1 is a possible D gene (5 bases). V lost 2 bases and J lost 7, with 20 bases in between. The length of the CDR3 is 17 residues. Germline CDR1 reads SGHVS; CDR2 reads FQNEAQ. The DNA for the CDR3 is TGTGCCAGCAGCTTATGGGTCGGCAGGGAGGTCGGTGAAAAACTGTTTTTT. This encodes CASSLWVGREVGEKLFF.

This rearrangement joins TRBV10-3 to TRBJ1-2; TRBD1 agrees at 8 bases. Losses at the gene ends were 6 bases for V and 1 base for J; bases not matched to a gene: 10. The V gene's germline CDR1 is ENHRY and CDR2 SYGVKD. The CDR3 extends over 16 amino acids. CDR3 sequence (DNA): TGTGCCATCAGGAACCGGGACAGGACCGTTAACTATGGCTACACCTTC. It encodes CAIRNRDRTVNYGYTF.

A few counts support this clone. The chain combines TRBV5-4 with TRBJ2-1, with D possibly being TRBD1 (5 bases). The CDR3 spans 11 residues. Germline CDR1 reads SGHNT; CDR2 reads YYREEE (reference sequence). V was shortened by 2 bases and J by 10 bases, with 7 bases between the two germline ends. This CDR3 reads CASSFRTEQFF. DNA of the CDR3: TGTGCCAGCAGCTTCCGGACAGAGCAGTTCTTC.

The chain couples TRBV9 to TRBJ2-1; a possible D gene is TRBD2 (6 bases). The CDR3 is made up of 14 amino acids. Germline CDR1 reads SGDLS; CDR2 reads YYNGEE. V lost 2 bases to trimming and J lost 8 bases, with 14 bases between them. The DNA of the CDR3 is TGTGCCAGCAGCGTTACCGGGAGTTCGGATGAGCAGTTCTTC. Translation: CASSVTGSSDEQFF.

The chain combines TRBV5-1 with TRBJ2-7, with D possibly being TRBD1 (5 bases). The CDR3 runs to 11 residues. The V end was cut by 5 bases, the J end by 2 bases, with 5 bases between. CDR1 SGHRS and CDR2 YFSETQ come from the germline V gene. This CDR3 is CASRGAYEQYF. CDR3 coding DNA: TGCGCCAGCAGAGGGGCCTACGAGCAGTACTTC. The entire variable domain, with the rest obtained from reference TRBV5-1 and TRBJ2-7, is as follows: KAGVTQTPRYLIKTRGQQVTLSCSPISGHRSVSWYQQTPGQGLQFLFEYFSETQRNKGNFPGRFSGRQFSNSRSEMNVSTLELGDSALYLCASRGAYEQYFGPGTRLTVT.

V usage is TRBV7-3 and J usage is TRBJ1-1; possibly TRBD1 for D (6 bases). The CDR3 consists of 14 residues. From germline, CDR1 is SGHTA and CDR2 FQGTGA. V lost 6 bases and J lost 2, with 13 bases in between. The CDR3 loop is CASSIGGGNTEAFF. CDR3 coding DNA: TGTGCCAGCAGTATAGGGGGGGGCAACACTGAAGCTTTCTTT.

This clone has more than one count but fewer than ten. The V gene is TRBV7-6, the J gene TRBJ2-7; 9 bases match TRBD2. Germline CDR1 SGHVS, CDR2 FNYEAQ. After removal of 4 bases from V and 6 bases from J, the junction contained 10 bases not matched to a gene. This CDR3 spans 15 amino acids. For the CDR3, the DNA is TGTGCCAGCAGCTCCTCCGGGACTAGCCTCTCCGAGCAGTACTTC. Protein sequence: CASSSSGTSLSEQYF.

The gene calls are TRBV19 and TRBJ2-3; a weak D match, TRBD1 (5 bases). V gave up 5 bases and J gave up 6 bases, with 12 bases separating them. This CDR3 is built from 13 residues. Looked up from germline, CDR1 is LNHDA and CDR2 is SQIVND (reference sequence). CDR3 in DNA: TGTGCCAGTAGTGTCCGGACAACCGATACGCAGTATTTT. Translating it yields CASSVRTTDTQYF. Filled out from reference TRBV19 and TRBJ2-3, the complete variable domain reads DGGITQSPKYLFRKEGQNVTLSCEQNLNHDAMYWYRQDPGQGLRLIYYSQIVNDFQKGDIAEGYSVSREKKESFPLTVTSAQKNPTAFYLCASSVRTTDTQYFGPGTRLTVL.

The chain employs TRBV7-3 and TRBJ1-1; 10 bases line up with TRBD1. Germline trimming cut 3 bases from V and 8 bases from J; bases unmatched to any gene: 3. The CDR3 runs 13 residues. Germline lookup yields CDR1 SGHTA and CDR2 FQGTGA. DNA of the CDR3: TGTGCCAGCAGCTTGGGACAGGGGTTCGAAGCTTTCTTT. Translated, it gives CASSLGQGFEAFF.

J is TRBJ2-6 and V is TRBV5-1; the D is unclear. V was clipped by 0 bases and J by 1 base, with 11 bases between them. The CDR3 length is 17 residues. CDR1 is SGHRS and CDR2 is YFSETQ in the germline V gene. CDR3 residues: CASSLEWAASGANVLTF. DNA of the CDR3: TGCGCCAGCAGCTTGGAGTGGGCAGCTTCTGGGGCCAACGTCCTGACTTTC.

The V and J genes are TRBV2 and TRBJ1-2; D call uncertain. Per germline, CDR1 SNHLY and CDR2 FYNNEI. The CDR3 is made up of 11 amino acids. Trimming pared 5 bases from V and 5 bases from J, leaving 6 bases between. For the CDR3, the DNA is TGTGCCAGCAGTCTTACATATGGCTACACCTTC. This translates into CASSLTYGYTF.

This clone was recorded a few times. Here the CDR3 DNA reads TGTGCCAGCAGCTGGGGCCCTACTCCTTCCGGGACCCAGTACTTC. This encodes CASSWGPTPSGTQYF. This chain joins TRBV7-2 and TRBJ2-5, with D perhaps TRBD1 (5 bases). CDR1 and CDR2 from the germline V gene are SGHTA and FQGNSA. The CDR3 extends over 15 amino acids. V lost 4 bases to trimming and J lost 7 bases, with 19 bases between them.

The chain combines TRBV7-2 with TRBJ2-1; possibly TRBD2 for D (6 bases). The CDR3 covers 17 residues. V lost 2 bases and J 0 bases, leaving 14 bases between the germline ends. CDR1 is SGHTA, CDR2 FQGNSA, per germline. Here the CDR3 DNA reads TGTGCCAGCAGCTTAAGCGGGCAGGCAAGCTCCTACAATGAGCAGTTCTTC. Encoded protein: CASSLSGQASSYNEQFF.

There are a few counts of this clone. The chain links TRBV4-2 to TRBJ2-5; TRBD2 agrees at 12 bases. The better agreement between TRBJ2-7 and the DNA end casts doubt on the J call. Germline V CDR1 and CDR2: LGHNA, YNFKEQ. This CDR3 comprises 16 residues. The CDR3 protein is CASSLSGTSGPYEQYF. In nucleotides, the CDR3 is TGTGCCAGCAGCCTCTCCGGGACTAGCGGGCCTTACGAGCAGTACTTC.

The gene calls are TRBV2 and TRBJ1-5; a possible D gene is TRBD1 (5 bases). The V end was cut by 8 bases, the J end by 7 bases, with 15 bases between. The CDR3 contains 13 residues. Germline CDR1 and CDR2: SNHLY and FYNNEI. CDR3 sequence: CASSPGGGQPQHF. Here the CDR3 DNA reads TGTGCCAGCTCTCCCGGTGGGGGGCAGCCCCAGCATTTT.

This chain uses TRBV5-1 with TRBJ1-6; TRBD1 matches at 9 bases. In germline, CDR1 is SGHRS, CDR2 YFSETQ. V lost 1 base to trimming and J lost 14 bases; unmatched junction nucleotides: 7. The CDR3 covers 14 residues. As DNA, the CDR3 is TGCGCCAGCAGCTTGAGGGACAGGGTAGGATCCCTCCACTTT. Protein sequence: CASSLRDRVGSLHF.

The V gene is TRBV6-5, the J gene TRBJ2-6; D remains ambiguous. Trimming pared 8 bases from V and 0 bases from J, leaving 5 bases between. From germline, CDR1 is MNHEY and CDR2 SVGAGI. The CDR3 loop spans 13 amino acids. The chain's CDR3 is CASAGSGANVLTF. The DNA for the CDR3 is TGTGCCAGCGCCGGCTCTGGGGCCAACGTCCTGACTTTC.